This TCR beta chain was identified in a study of identical twins. This clonotype was detected many times. What it binds is not known. Study observations and caveats: Surplus twin overlap in beta out-of-frame sequences was less pronounced. Rather than following the same donors, the conclusions depended on cross-sectional statistical analysis.

TCRdb recomputed calls from the 5' RACE reads with MiXCR, one row per CDR3 protein. The sample records some 630,000 distinct CDR3 sequences, 7% to 7.5% being singletons. Germline CDR1 MNHEY, CDR2 SVGAGI. The CDR3 totals 16 residues. The ends were cut back, 2 bases at V and 0 bases at J, with 11 bases in the middle. This same sample was also taken into another study, of yellow fever vaccine responses in identical twins.

The sequencing sample was made of PBMCs. The chain couples TRBV6-5 to TRBJ2-4, with D unresolved. This clonotype originated in a young woman in good health. CDR3 nucleotide sequence: TGTGCCAGCAGTTACGAGCACCCCCTAGCCAAAAACATTCAGTACTTC. It yields the protein CASSYEHPLAKNIQYF.